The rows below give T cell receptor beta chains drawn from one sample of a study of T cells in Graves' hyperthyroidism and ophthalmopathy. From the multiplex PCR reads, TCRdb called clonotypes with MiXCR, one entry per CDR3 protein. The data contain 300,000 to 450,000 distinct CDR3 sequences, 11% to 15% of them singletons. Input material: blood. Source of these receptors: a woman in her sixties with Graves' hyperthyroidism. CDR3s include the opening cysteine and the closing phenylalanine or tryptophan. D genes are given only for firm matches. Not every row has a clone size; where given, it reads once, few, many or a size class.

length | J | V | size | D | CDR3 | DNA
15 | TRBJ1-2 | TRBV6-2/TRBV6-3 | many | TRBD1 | CASSSDRFINYGYTF | TGTGCCAGCAGTTCGGACAGGTTCATCAACTATGGCTACACCTTC
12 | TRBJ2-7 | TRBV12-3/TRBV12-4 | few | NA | CASRLSTSEQYF | TGTGCCAGCAGGTTATCTACCTCGGAGCAGTACTTC
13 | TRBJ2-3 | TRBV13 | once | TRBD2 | CASGRTGGDTQYF | TGTGCCAGCGGCCGGACGGGGGGAGATACGCAGTATTTT
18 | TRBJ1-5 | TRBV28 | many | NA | CASSGTPGGLGINQPQHF | TGTGCCAGCTCCGGTACGCCGGGGGGGCTGGGGATTAATCAGCCCCAGCATTTT
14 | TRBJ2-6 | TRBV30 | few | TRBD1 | CAGGDRAGANVLTF | TGTGCCGGAGGCGACAGGGCTGGGGCCAACGTCCTGACTTTC
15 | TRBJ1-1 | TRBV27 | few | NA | CASSSYSGMNTEAFF | TGTGCCAGCAGTTCTTATTCGGGCATGAACACTGAAGCTTTCTTT
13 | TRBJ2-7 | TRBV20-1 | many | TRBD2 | CSARGTSGYEQYF | TGCAGTGCTAGAGGAACTAGCGGATACGAGCAGTACTTC
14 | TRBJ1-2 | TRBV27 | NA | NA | CASRDPTISYGYTF | TGTGCCAGCAGAGACCCAACGATTAGCTATGGCTACACCTTC
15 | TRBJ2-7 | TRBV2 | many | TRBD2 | CASSAAGLAVWEQYF | TGTGCCAGCAGCGCCGCAGGACTAGCGGTCTGGGAGCAGTACTTC
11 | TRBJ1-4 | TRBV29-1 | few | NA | CSVVGGEKLFF | TGCAGCGTCGTGGGTGGGGAAAAACTGTTTTTT
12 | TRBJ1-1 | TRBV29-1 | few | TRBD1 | CSAPDRGDEAFF | TGCAGCGCCCCTGACAGGGGGGATGAAGCTTTCTTT
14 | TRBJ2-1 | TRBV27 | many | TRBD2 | CASREGRRENEQFF | TGTGCCAGCCGGGAGGGACGACGGGAGAATGAGCAGTTCTTC
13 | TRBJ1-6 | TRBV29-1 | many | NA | CSVLTANNSPLHF | TGCAGCGTTCTGACAGCTAATAATTCACCCCTCCACTTT
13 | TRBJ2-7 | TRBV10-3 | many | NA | CAIAPSASYEQYF | TGTGCCATTGCGCCTAGTGCCTCCTACGAGCAGTACTTC
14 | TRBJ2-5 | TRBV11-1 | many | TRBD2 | CASGRSGRSETQYF | TGTGCCAGCGGACGTAGCGGGAGGTCTGAGACCCAGTACTTC
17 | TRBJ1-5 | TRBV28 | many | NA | CASSLRGRASSNQPQHF | TGTGCCAGCAGTTTGAGGGGGAGGGCCTCGAGCAATCAGCCCCAGCATTTT
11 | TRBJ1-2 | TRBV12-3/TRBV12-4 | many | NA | CASSASIGYTF | TGTGCCAGCAGTGCCTCCATCGGCTACACCTTC
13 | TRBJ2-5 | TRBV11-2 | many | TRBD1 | CASSSQGAQTQYF | TGTGCCAGCAGCTCACAGGGGGCTCAGACCCAGTACTTC
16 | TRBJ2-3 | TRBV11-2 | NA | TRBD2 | CASSNRTSGGTDTQYF | TGTGCCAGCAGCAACCGGACTAGCGGGGGTACAGATACGCAGTATTTT
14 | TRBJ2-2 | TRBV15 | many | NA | CATSGRNWAGELFF | TGTGCCACCAGCGGAAGGAACTGGGCCGGGGAGCTGTTTTTT
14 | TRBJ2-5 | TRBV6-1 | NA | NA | CASNSDARGETQYF | TGTGCCAGCAACTCGGACGCAAGGGGAGAGACCCAGTACTTC
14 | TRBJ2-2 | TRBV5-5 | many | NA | CASSLGRLTGELFF | TGTGCCAGCAGCTTGGGACGGCTAACCGGGGAGCTGTTTTTT
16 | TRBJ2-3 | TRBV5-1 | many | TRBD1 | CASSSGQGASTDTQYF | TGCGCCAGCAGCTCAGGACAGGGGGCTAGCACAGATACGCAGTATTTT
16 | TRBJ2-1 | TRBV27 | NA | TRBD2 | CASSPPTSGGNNEQFF | TGTGCCAGCAGTCCCCCAACTAGCGGGGGTAACAATGAGCAGTTCTTC
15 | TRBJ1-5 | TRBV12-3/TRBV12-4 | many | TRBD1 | CASGSAGTGDQPQHF | TGTGCCAGCGGTTCTGCCGGGACAGGGGATCAGCCCCAGCATTTT
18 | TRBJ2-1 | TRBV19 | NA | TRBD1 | CASSFTGTGTSPYNEQFF | TGTGCCAGTAGTTTTACCGGGACAGGGACATCTCCCTACAATGAGCAGTTCTTC
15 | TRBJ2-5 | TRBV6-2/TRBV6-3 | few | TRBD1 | CASSRDRGLYETQYF | TGTGCCAGCAGTCGGGACAGGGGGCTTTATGAGACCCAGTACTTC
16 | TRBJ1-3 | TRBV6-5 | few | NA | CASSYSAGTSGNTIYF | TGTGCCAGCAGTTACTCGGCAGGCACCTCTGGAAACACCATATATTTT
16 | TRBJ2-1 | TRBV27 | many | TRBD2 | CASSFRLAGLVNEQFF | TGTGCCAGCAGCTTTCGACTAGCGGGATTAGTCAATGAGCAGTTCTTC
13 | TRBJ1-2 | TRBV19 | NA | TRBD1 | CASSRTGEYGYTF | TGTGCCAGTAGCCGAACAGGGGAATATGGCTACACCTTC
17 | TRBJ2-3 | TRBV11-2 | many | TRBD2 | CASSLYLAGVLGDTQYF | TGTGCCAGCAGCTTGTACCTAGCGGGAGTACTGGGAGATACGCAGTATTTT
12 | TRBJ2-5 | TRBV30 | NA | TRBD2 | CAWDSGEETQYF | TGTGCCTGGGACAGCGGGGAAGAGACCCAGTACTTC
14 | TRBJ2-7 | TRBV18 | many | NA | CASSPGRSSYEQYF | TGTGCCAGCTCACCGGGACGGTCCTCCTACGAGCAGTACTTC
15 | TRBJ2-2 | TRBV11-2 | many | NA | CASNMDGPYTGELFF | TGTGCCAGCAACATGGACGGCCCTTACACCGGGGAGCTGTTTTTT
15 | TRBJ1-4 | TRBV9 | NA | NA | CASSVSTGGDEKLFF | TGTGCCAGCAGCGTATCTACGGGGGGCGATGAAAAACTGTTTTTT
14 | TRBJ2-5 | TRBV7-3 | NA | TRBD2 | CASSVAGVQETQYF | TGTGCCAGCAGCGTAGCGGGAGTTCAAGAGACCCAGTACTTC
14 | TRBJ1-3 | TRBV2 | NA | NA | CASRQGSSGNTIYF | TGTGCCAGCAGGCAGGGGTCCTCTGGAAACACCATATATTTT
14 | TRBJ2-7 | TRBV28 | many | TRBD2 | CASSLLAGGSEQYF | TGTGCCAGCAGTTTGCTCGCGGGAGGGAGCGAGCAGTACTTC
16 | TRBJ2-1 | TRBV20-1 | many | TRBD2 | CSARGPSGTIWNEQFF | TGCAGTGCTAGAGGGCCTAGCGGGACCATTTGGAATGAGCAGTTCTTC
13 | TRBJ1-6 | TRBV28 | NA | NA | CASSLHVNSPLHF | TGTGCCAGCAGTTTACACGTTAATTCACCCCTCCACTTT
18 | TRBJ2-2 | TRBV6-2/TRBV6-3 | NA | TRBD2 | CASRDPRGVAGAHGELFF | TGTGCCAGCAGAGACCCTCGTGGGGTAGCGGGAGCCCACGGGGAGCTGTTTTTT
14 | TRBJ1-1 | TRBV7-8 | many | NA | CASSSVRAASGAFF | TGTGCCAGCAGCTCCGTTCGGGCGGCCAGCGGGGCTTTCTTT
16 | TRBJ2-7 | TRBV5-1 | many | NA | CASSLMYYEGSYEQYF | TGCGCCAGCAGCCTTATGTATTACGAGGGCTCCTACGAGCAGTACTTC
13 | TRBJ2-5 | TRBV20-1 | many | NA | CSARRAGQETQYF | TGCAGTGCTAGGCGGGCCGGACAAGAGACCCAGTACTTC
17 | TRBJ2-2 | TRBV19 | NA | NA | CASRPPRGRGDTGELFF | TGTGCCAGTCGCCCCCCGCGTGGGAGAGGTGACACCGGGGAGCTGTTTTTT
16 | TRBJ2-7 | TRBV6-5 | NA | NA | CASSYIRNLGSYEQYF | TGTGCCAGCAGTTACATAAGGAACCTTGGATCCTACGAGCAGTACTTC
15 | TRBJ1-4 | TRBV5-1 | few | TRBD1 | CASSPYRGGEEKLFF | TGCGCCAGCAGCCCGTACAGGGGAGGGGAAGAAAAACTGTTTTTT
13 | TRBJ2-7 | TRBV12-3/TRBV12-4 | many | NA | CASRGVGNYEQYF | TGTGCCAGCCGGGGAGTGGGAAACTACGAGCAGTACTTC
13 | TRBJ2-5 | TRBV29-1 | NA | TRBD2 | CSARAGWQETQYF | TGCAGCGCTCGAGCGGGATGGCAAGAGACCCAGTACTTC
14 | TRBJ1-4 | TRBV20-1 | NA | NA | CSARRPATNEKLFF | TGCAGTGCTAGAAGGCCGGCAACTAATGAAAAACTGTTTTTT
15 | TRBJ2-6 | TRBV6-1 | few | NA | CASSPDTSGANVLTF | TGTGCCAGCAGCCCGGACACCTCTGGGGCCAACGTCCTGACTTTC
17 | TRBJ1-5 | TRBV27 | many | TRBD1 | CASSLYSTGFSNQPQHF | TGTGCCAGCAGTTTATACTCGACAGGGTTTAGCAATCAGCCCCAGCATTTT
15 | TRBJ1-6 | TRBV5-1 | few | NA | CASRRSGRDNSPLHF | TGCGCCAGCAGGCGATCAGGGAGGGATAATTCACCCCTCCACTTT
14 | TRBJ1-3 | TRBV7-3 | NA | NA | CASSQNPGGNTIYF | TGTGCCAGCAGCCAGAACCCCGGAGGAAACACCATATATTTT
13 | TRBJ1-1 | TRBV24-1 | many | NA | CATSDERATEAFF | TGTGCCACCAGTGACGAGAGGGCCACTGAAGCTTTCTTT
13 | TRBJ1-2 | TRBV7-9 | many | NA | CASSPQGNYGYTF | TGTGCCAGCAGCCCCCAGGGTAACTATGGCTACACCTTC
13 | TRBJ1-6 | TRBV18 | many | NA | CASSPGDNSPLHF | TGTGCCAGCTCACCAGGCGATAATTCACCCCTCCACTTT